This TCR beta chain was sequenced in a study of blood T cell repertoires in COVID-19. Only in-frame clones appear in the TCRdb table, and some are missing; sequencing was by immunoSEQ multiplex PCR. The sample shows approximately 96,000 clones, approximately 90% of them seen only once. Trimming cost V 5 bases and J 2 bases, with 12 bases left between them. CDR3 length: 15 amino acids. Germline V gene lookup returns CDR1 SGHTA and CDR2 FQGTGA. This receptor was identified in a human donor with COVID-19, enrolled during active disease. The donor label of this sample is uncertain. V gene TRBV7-3 combines with J gene TRBJ2-2; D perhaps matches TRBD2 (5 bases). The sequenced sample was peripheral blood. CDR3 in DNA: TGTGCCAGCAGCCCCCCCGGACTTAACACCGGGGAGCTGTTTTTT. Translating it yields CASSPPGLNTGELFF.